A single sample is the source of the 17 T cell receptor beta chains below, sequenced in a study of blood T cell repertoires in COVID-19. Only in-frame clones appear in the TCRdb table, and some are missing; sequencing was by immunoSEQ multiplex PCR. The table has around 140,000 clones, under 90% seen once. The specimen was PBMCs or T cells enriched from blood (not recorded which). The receptors originated from a man aged 35-49 years with acute COVID-19.

Comments on this clone: A read error may produce the germline difference seen at one junction end. The chain is built from TRBV7-2 and TRBJ2-3; no clear D. This CDR3 comprises 16 residues. Germline loops: CDR1 SGHTA, CDR2 FQGNSA. CDR3 sequence reads: CASSLASLPVGDTKYF. CDR3 in DNA: TGTGCCAGCAGCTTAGCGAGTCTTCCGGTTGGAGATACGAAGTATTTT.

The V call is TRBV10-1, the J call TRBJ2-1; 8 bases fit TRBD1. Germline V CDR1 and CDR2: WNHNN, SYGVQD (reference sequence). This CDR3 contains 15 residues. The V gene end was trimmed by 2 bases and the J gene end by 6 bases; junction bases not matched to a gene: 6. In DNA, the CDR3 is TGCGCCAGCAGTGAGGGTCAGGGGGCCCTCAATGAGCAGTTCTTC. It encodes CASSEGQGALNEQFF.

The rearrangement joins TRBV5-1 to TRBJ2-1; tentatively, D is TRBD2 (7 bases). V lost 2 bases, J lost 0 bases, and 12 bases lay in between. The CDR3 loop spans 16 amino acids. In germline, CDR1 is SGHRS, CDR2 YFSETQ. For the CDR3, the DNA is TGCGCCAGCAGCTTTGACGGGGGGCTCTCCTACAATGAGCAGTTCTTC. Encoded protein: CASSFDGGLSYNEQFF.

The chain combines TRBV18 with TRBJ1-5; D is undetermined. The germline gives CDR1 KGHSH, CDR2 LQKENI. The V and J ends lost 3 bases and 4 bases respectively, with 13 bases between them. This CDR3 spans 15 amino acids. CDR3 residues: CASSPGEGTNQPQHF. The CDR3 DNA reads as TGTGCCAGCTCACCTGGGGAGGGCACGAATCAGCCCCAGCATTTT.

The chain employs TRBV28 and TRBJ2-7; 8 bases line up with TRBD2. The J segment lost 11 bases and the V segment lost 3 bases, leaving 9 bases of the junction unmatched. Germline V gives CDR1 MDHEN, CDR2 SYDVKM. The CDR3 loop spans 13 amino acids. CDR3 loop: CASSFPAGGKKYF. The CDR3 DNA sequence: TGTGCCAGCAGTTTCCCGGCGGGAGGAAAGAAGTACTTC.

The V gene is TRBV7-2, the J gene TRBJ2-1; TRBD2 aligns across 8 bases. The CDR3 is 17 amino acids. From germline, CDR1 is SGHTA and CDR2 FQGNSA. V shed 4 bases, J shed 4 bases, and the junction held 12 bases outside the gene matches. The DNA of the CDR3 is TGTGCCAGCAGCTCCCTCGGGGGGGTGATCGGGTACAATGAGCAGTTCTTC. It codes for CASSSLGGVIGYNEQFF. Combining the CDR3 with reference TRBV7-2 and TRBJ2-1 gives the whole variable domain GAGVSQSPSNKVTEKGKDVELRCDPISGHTALYWYRQSLGQGLEFLIYFQGNSAPDKSGLPSDRFSAERTGGSVSTLTIQRTQQEDSAVYLCASSSLGGVIGYNEQFFGPGTRLTVL.

The CDR3: CASSYGASYGYTF. Here the CDR3 DNA reads TGTGCCAGCAGTTACGGGGCATCCTATGGCTACACCTTC. This sequence joins TRBV6-5 and TRBJ1-2, with D maybe TRBD1 (5 bases). Germline V lookup: CDR1 MNHEY, CDR2 SVGAGI. V was clipped by 2 bases and J by 4 bases, with 8 bases between them. This CDR3 region has 13 residues.

The CDR3 loop is CATSRDRGYEQYF. CDR3 DNA sequence: TGTGCCACCAGCAGAGATCGGGGCTACGAGCAGTACTTC. The chain employs TRBV15 and TRBJ2-7, with a weak D call TRBD2 (5 bases). The length of the CDR3 is 13 residues. Trimming left V 0 bases short and J 3 bases short, with 6 bases between. Germline CDR1 reads LNHNV; CDR2 reads YYDKDF (reference sequence).

V usage is TRBV9 and J usage is TRBJ2-3, with 7 bases lining up with TRBD2. CDR1 and CDR2 (germline): SGDLS, YYNGEE. The CDR3 consists of 15 residues. J gave up 0 bases and V 3 bases, and 4 bases lay outside the gene matches. Written as DNA, the CDR3 is TGTGCCAGCAGCGCCAGCGGGACCAGCACAGATACGCAGTATTTT. Translating it yields CASSASGTSTDTQYF.

This clone appeared a few times. The chain is built from TRBV12-3 or TRBV12-4 and TRBJ2-1, with 7 bases aligning to TRBD2. The CDR3 has 12 residues. After removal of 6 bases from V and 8 bases from J, the junction contained 4 bases not matched to a gene. The CDR3 sequence: CASRTSGDEQFF. Written as DNA, the CDR3 is TGTGCCAGCAGGACCAGCGGGGATGAGCAGTTCTTC.

The chain combines TRBV7-6 with TRBJ2-3; 10 nucleotides line up with TRBD2. The CDR3 runs 15 residues. The V and J ends lost 4 bases and 3 bases, in that order; junction bases with no gene match: 4. Germline V gene data show CDR1 as SGHVS and CDR2 as FNYEAQ. The CDR3: CASSSELAGTDTQYF. As DNA, the CDR3 is TGTGCCAGCAGCTCCGAACTAGCGGGAACAGATACGCAGTATTTT.

This chain uses TRBV7-9 with TRBJ2-7; 8 bases line up with TRBD1. With V trimmed by 1 base and J by 5 bases, 13 bases remained unmatched. Germline V gives CDR1 SEHNR, CDR2 FQNEAQ (reference sequence). The CDR3 has 17 amino acids. The CDR3 sequence: CASSLVIGGTGLHEQYF. CDR3 coding DNA: TGTGCCAGCAGCTTAGTGATAGGTGGGACAGGATTACACGAGCAGTACTTC.

The chain links TRBV5-1 to TRBJ2-2, with 11 bases identical to TRBD2. This CDR3 has 15 amino acids. Germline V gives CDR1 SGHRS, CDR2 YFSETQ. J lost 6 bases, V lost 2 bases, and 3 bases had no gene match. The CDR3 DNA is TGCGCCAGCAGCTTACTAGCGGGAGAGGCCGGGGAGCTGTTTTTT. Its translation is CASSLLAGEAGELFF. Full variable domain (rest looked up from reference TRBV5-1 and TRBJ2-2): KAGVTQTPRYLIKTRGQQVTLSCSPISGHRSVSWYQQTPGQGLQFLFEYFSETQRNKGNFPGRFSGRQFSNSRSEMNVSTLELGDSALYLCASSLLAGEAGELFFGEGSRLTVL.

This clone has just one count. The genes are TRBV6-5 and TRBJ1-2, with 12 positions matching TRBD1. The CDR3 length is 15 residues. The V segment lost 8 bases and the J segment 4 bases; nucleotides outside the gene matches: 8. Germline V gene data show CDR1 as MNHEY and CDR2 as SVGAGI. The CDR3 DNA sequence: TGTGCCAGCGGGGTCCGGGACAGGGGGCTCTATGGCTACACCTTC. Its translation is CASGVRDRGLYGYTF.

This clone was observed a single time. This sequence joins TRBV27 and TRBJ2-7; 11 bases align to TRBD1. Germline CDR1 reads MNHEY; CDR2 reads SMNVEV (reference sequence). This CDR3 is built from 14 residues. The trim removed 3 bases at V and 7 bases at J, leaving 5 bases unmatched. CDR3 bases: TGTGCCAGCAGTTTCGGGACAGGGGGGAGAGAGCAGTACTTC. This translates into CASSFGTGGREQYF.

V usage is TRBV11-2 and J usage is TRBJ2-7, with D perhaps matching TRBD1 (6 bases). There are 17 residues in the CDR3. The V end lost 5 bases, the J end lost 7 bases, and 27 bases lay between the germline ends. Germline CDR1 SGHAT, CDR2 FQNNGV. For the CDR3, the DNA is TGTGCCAGCAGCCCCCAAGTGGGGGCAGCCTCTACGGGGGAGCAGTACTTC. Protein: CASSPQVGAASTGEQYF.

This chain joins TRBV21-1 and TRBJ1-6; the table assigns TRBD1, which was not confirmed against the DNA. TRBV21-1 represents a pseudogene. CDR3 length: 15 residues. Written as DNA, the CDR3 is TGTGCCAGCAGCGAGGAACAGGGGAGGAATTCACCCCTCCACTTT. Amino acid sequence: CASSEEQGRNSPLHF.